This TCR beta chain emerged from a study of T cells in localized non-small cell lung cancer. Study conclusions and caveats: Median detection of top 100 tumor clones in adjacent lung was around 60 clones. Because researchers sequenced only one region of the tumor, heterogeneity is still possible. Among the tissues sampled, uninvolved adjacent lung had the highest T cell clonality, above tumor.

This clone is judged large (0.1 to 1%). The antigen remains undetermined. The CDR3 is made up of 13 amino acids. In germline, CDR1 is MNHGY, CDR2 SAAAGT. Trimming shortened V by 8 bases and J by 6 bases, and 14 bases separated the two germline ends. The protocol was immunoSEQ multiplex PCR, while the TCRdb copy is restricted to in-frame clones and leaves out a portion. The sample has around 1,100 clones, 20% to 25% seen once. This TCR came from a male donor at least 60 years old with stage II lung adenocarcinoma. This chain connects TRBV6-8 to TRBJ2-1, with D hard to call. The sequenced sample was lung tumor tissue, obtained before any cancer treatment. This CDR3 reads CASAGSQANEQFF. The CDR3 DNA reads TGTGCCAGCGCCGGCAGTCAGGCCAATGAGCAGTTCTTC.